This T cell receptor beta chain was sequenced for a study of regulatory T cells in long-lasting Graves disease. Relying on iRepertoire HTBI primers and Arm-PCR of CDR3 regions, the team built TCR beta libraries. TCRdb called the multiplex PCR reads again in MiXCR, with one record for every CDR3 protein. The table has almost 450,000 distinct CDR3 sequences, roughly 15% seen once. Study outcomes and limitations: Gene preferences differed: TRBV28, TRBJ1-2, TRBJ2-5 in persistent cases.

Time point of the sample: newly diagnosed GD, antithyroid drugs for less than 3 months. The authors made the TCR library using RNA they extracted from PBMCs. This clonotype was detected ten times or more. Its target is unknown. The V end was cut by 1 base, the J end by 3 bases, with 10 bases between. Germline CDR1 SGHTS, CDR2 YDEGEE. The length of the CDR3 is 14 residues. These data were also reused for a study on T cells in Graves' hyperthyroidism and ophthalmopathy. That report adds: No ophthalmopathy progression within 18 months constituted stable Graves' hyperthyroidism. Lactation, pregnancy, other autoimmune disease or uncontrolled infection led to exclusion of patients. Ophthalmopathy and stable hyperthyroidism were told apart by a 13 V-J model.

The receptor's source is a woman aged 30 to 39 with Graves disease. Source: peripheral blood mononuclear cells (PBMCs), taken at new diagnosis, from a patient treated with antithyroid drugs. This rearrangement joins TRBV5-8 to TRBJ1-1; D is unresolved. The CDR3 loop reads CASSLSGYHTEAFF. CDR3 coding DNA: TGTGCCAGCAGCTTGTCCGGTTACCACACTGAAGCTTTCTTT.